A selection of T cell receptor beta chains follows, all from one sample in a study of blood T cells in healthy people across ages. TCRdb reprocessed the 5' RACE reads with MiXCR, giving one entry per CDR3 protein. The sample contains roughly 2 million distinct CDR3 sequences, around 50% of which appear only once. Material: blood. The receptors were gathered from a woman in her 40s in good health. Both conserved end residues are part of each CDR3. Each record gives: CDR3 protein, CDR3 DNA, clone size, J gene, V gene, D gene. D genes are given only for firm matches. A row's size may be missing; if present it is once, few, many or a size class.

cdr3_aa: CASSLDGWPSTDTQYF
cdr3_nt: TGTGCCAGCAGCTTAGATGGGTGGCCTAGCACAGATACGCAGTATTTT
clone_size: NA
j_call: TRBJ2-3
v_call: TRBV7-2
d_call: NA

cdr3_aa: CSARRTSGGRGLFEQFF
cdr3_nt: TGCAGTGCTAGAAGGACTAGCGGGGGGCGGGGCCTTTTTGAGCAGTTCTTC
clone_size: few
j_call: TRBJ2-1
v_call: TRBV20-1
d_call: TRBD2

cdr3_aa: CASSSPRSSGTNEQYF
cdr3_nt: TGTGCCAGCAGTTCTCCCCGTTCGTCGGGGACAAACGAGCAGTACTTC
clone_size: NA
j_call: TRBJ2-7
v_call: TRBV27
d_call: NA

cdr3_aa: CASYKQGSGGYTF
cdr3_nt: TGTGCCAGCTACAAACAGGGGAGTGGTGGCTACACCTTC
clone_size: NA
j_call: TRBJ1-2
v_call: TRBV11-2
d_call: TRBD1

cdr3_aa: CASRVEGDRGRNYGYTF
cdr3_nt: TGTGCCAGCCGGGTTGAGGGGGACAGGGGTCGTAACTATGGCTACACCTTC
clone_size: NA
j_call: TRBJ1-2
v_call: TRBV21-1
d_call: NA

cdr3_aa: CASQIRYEQYF
cdr3_nt: TGTGCCAGCCAAATACGCTACGAGCAGTACTTC
clone_size: many
j_call: TRBJ2-7
v_call: TRBV6-2/TRBV6-3
d_call: NA

cdr3_aa: CASRPRDLSSGANVLTF
cdr3_nt: TGTGCCAGCAGACCTAGGGACCTAAGCTCTGGGGCCAACGTCCTGACTTTC
clone_size: NA
j_call: TRBJ2-6
v_call: TRBV7-9
d_call: NA

cdr3_aa: CASSLAGGDSPLHF
cdr3_nt: TGTGCCAGCAGCTTGGCCGGGGGAGACTCACCCCTCCACTTT
clone_size: few
j_call: TRBJ1-6
v_call: TRBV5-5
d_call: NA

cdr3_aa: CASNIRDRANNEQYF
cdr3_nt: TGTGCCAGCAACATTCGGGACAGGGCAAACAATGAGCAGTACTTC
clone_size: once
j_call: TRBJ2-7
v_call: TRBV27
d_call: TRBD1

cdr3_aa: CASSQSAVAMPQHF
cdr3_nt: TGTGCCAGCAGCCAATCCGCAGTTGCCATGCCCCAGCATTTT
clone_size: NA
j_call: TRBJ1-5
v_call: TRBV3-1
d_call: NA

cdr3_aa: CASSQDPASGVDNEQYF
cdr3_nt: TGTGCCAGCAGCCAAGATCCGGCTAGCGGGGTTGACAATGAGCAGTACTTC
clone_size: few
j_call: TRBJ2-5
v_call: TRBV4-2
d_call: TRBD2

cdr3_aa: CASSQDMRGGTEAFF
cdr3_nt: TGCGCCAGCAGCCAAGATATGAGGGGTGGAACTGAAGCTTTCTTT
clone_size: few
j_call: TRBJ1-1
v_call: TRBV4-3
d_call: NA

cdr3_aa: CASSLAGGPQGAQYF
cdr3_nt: TGTGCCAGCAGTCTAGCGGGGGGGCCTCAGGGCGCGCAGTATTTT
clone_size: NA
j_call: TRBJ2-3
v_call: TRBV12-3/TRBV12-4
d_call: TRBD2

cdr3_aa: CASRLQQGANTEAFF
cdr3_nt: TGCGCCAGCAGATTACAACAGGGGGCCAACACTGAAGCTTTCTTT
clone_size: NA
j_call: TRBJ1-1
v_call: TRBV5-1
d_call: TRBD1

cdr3_aa: CASSLRSAGSQETQYF
cdr3_nt: TGTGCCAGCAGCTTGAGGTCAGCGGGGAGCCAAGAGACCCAGTACTTC
clone_size: few
j_call: TRBJ2-5
v_call: TRBV5-5
d_call: TRBD2

cdr3_aa: CASIPLGQGALNYGCTF
cdr3_nt: TGTGCCAGCATTCCCCTGGGACAGGGGGCCCTAAACTATGGCTGCACCTTC
clone_size: NA
j_call: TRBJ1-2
v_call: TRBV2
d_call: TRBD1

cdr3_aa: CASSLAPGPRQETQYF
cdr3_nt: TGTGCCAGCAGCTTAGCACCGGGACCCCGCCAAGAGACCCAGTACTTC
clone_size: NA
j_call: TRBJ2-5
v_call: TRBV7-9
d_call: NA

cdr3_aa: CASSFRREDTQYF
cdr3_nt: TGTGCCAGCAGCTTCCGGAGGGAAGATACGCAGTATTTT
clone_size: few
j_call: TRBJ2-3
v_call: TRBV9
d_call: NA

cdr3_aa: CASSKFLAYNEQFF
cdr3_nt: TGCGCCAGCAGCAAATTTCTGGCCTACAATGAGCAGTTCTTC
clone_size: once
j_call: TRBJ2-1
v_call: TRBV5-1
d_call: NA

cdr3_aa: CSVSGARTDTQYF
cdr3_nt: TGCAGCGTCAGCGGGGCCCGTACAGATACGCAGTATTTT
clone_size: NA
j_call: TRBJ2-3
v_call: TRBV20-1
d_call: TRBD2

cdr3_aa: CASTRSPRQETQYF
cdr3_nt: TGTGCCAGCACCCGAAGTCCACGGCAAGAGACCCAGTACTTC
clone_size: NA
j_call: TRBJ2-5
v_call: TRBV5-5
d_call: NA

cdr3_aa: CASSLLGSSEMYNEQFF
cdr3_nt: TGTGCCAGCAGCTTACTGGGCTCGAGCGAGATGTACAATGAGCAGTTCTTC
clone_size: NA
j_call: TRBJ2-1
v_call: TRBV7-2
d_call: NA

cdr3_aa: CASSVQGAVIDQPQHF
cdr3_nt: TGTGCCAGCAGCGTACAGGGGGCCGTCATCGATCAGCCCCAGCATTTT
clone_size: NA
j_call: TRBJ1-5
v_call: TRBV21-1
d_call: NA

cdr3_aa: CASSWLPGGQDTQYF
cdr3_nt: TGTGCCAGCAGCTGGCTACCCGGGGGGCAGGATACGCAGTATTTT
clone_size: NA
j_call: TRBJ2-3
v_call: TRBV7-3
d_call: NA

cdr3_aa: CASSPGTSGIQETQYF
cdr3_nt: TGTGCCAGCTCACCCGGGACTAGCGGAATTCAAGAGACCCAGTACTTC
clone_size: many
j_call: TRBJ2-5
v_call: TRBV18
d_call: TRBD2

cdr3_aa: CASSLNYADTSSYEQYF
cdr3_nt: TGTGCCAGCAGCTTAAATTATGCGGATACCAGCTCCTACGAGCAGTACTTC
clone_size: NA
j_call: TRBJ2-7
v_call: TRBV11-2
d_call: NA

cdr3_aa: CASSRGNNYGYTF
cdr3_nt: TGTGCCAGCAGCCGAGGTAATAACTATGGCTACACCTTC
clone_size: NA
j_call: TRBJ1-2
v_call: TRBV6-5
d_call: NA

cdr3_aa: CASSEAYPYEQYF
cdr3_nt: TGTGCCAGCAGTGAGGCCTACCCCTACGAGCAGTACTTC
clone_size: NA
j_call: TRBJ2-7
v_call: TRBV6-1
d_call: NA